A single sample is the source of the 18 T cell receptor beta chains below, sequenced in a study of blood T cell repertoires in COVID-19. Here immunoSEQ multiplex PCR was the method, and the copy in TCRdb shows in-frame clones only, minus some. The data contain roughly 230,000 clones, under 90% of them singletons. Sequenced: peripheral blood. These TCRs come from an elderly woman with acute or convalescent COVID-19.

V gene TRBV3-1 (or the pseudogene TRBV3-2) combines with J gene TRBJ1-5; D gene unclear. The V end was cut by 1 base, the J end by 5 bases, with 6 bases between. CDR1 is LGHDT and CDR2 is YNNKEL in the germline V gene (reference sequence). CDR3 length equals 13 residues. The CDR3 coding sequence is TGTGCCAGCAGCCAAGGCAGTTATCAGCCCCAGCATTTT. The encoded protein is CASSQGSYQPQHF.

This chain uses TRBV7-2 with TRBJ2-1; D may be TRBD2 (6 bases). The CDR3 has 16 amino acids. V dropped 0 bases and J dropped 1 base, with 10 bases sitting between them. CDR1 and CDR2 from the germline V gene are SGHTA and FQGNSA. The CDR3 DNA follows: TGTGCCAGCAGCTTAGCGGCGGGGCAGTCCTACAATGAGCAGTTCTTC. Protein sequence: CASSLAAGQSYNEQFF.

In DNA, the CDR3 is TGTGCTAGTCTCCCAGGAGGGAACACTGAAGCTTTCTTT. As protein: CASLPGGNTEAFF. This chain uses TRBV12-5 with TRBJ1-1; D gene unclear. Trimming shortened V by 8 bases and J by 1 base, and 11 bases separated the two germline ends. The CDR3 is 13 residues long. In germline, CDR1 is LGHNT, CDR2 FRNRAP.

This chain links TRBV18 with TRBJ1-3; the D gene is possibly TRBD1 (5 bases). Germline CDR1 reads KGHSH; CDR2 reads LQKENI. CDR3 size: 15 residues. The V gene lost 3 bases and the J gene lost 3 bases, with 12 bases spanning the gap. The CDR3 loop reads CASSPTGTGGNTIYF. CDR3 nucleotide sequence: TGTGCCAGCTCACCTACAGGAACAGGTGGAAACACCATATATTTT.

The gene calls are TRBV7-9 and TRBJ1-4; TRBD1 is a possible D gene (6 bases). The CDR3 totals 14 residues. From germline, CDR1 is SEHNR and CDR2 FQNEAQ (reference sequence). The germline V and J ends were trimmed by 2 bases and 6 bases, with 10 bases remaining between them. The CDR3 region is CASSLWSGDEKLFF. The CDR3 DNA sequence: TGTGCCAGCAGCTTATGGTCAGGGGATGAAAAACTGTTTTTT.

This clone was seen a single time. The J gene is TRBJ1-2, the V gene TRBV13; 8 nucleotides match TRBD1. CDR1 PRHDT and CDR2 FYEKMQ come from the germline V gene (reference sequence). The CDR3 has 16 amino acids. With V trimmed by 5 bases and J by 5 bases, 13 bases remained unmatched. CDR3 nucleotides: TGTGCCAGCAGCAGAGCCGGGACAGGAGATATGTATGGCTACACCTTC. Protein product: CASSRAGTGDMYGYTF.

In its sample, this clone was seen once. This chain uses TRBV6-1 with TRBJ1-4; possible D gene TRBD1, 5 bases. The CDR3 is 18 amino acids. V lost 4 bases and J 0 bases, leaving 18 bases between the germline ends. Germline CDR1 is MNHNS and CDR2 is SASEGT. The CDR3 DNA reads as TGTGCCAGCAGTGGTATTCTGGGGGGACCTGCAACTAATGAAAAACTGTTTTTT. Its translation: CASSGILGGPATNEKLFF.

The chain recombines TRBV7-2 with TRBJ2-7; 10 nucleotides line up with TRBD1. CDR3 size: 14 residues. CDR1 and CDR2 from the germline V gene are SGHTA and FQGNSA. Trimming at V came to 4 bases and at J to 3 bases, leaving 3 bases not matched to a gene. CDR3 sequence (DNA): TGTGCCAGCAGCTCCGGGGACAGGGGCTACGAGCAGTACTTC. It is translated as CASSSGDRGYEQYF.

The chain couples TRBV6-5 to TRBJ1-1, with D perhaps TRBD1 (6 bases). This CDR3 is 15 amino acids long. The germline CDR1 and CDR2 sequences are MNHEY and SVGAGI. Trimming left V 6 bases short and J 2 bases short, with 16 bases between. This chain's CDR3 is CASRDRFLINTEAFF. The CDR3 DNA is TGTGCCAGCAGAGACAGGTTCCTGATTAACACTGAAGCTTTCTTT.

The CDR3 sequence is CATSRDGTSGAFEETQYF. The CDR3 DNA reads as TGTGCCACCAGCAGAGATGGGACTAGCGGGGCCTTCGAGGAGACCCAGTACTTC. The chain carries TRBV15 and TRBJ2-5, with TRBD2 matching over 13 bases. The CDR3 loop spans 18 amino acids. Germline-derived CDR1 and CDR2 are LNHNV and YYDKDF (reference sequence). The V gene end was trimmed by 0 bases and the J gene end by 5 bases; junction bases not matched to a gene: 9.

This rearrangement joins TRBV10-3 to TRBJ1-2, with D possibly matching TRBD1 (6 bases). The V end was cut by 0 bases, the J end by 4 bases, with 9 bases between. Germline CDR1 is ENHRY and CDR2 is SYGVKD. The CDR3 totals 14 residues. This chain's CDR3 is CAISESGQPYGYTF. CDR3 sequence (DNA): TGTGCCATCAGTGAGTCAGGACAGCCCTATGGCTACACCTTC.

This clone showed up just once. CDR3 DNA sequence: TGTGCCAGCAGCCGGCAAGGACAGGGACGAGGTTCACCCCTCCACTTT. It translates to CASSRQGQGRGSPLHF. The chain joins TRBV3-1 (or the pseudogene TRBV3-2) to TRBJ1-6, with 8 bases identical to TRBD1. CDR1 and CDR2 from the germline V gene are LGHDT and YNNKEL (reference sequence). V gave up 4 bases and J gave up 9 bases; unmatched junction bases: 11. The CDR3 runs 16 residues.

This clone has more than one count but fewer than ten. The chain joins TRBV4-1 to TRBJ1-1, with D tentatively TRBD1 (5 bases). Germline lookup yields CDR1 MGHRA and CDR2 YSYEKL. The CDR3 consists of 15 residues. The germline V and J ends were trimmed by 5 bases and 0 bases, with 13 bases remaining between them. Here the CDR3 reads CASSYTEGLNTEAFF. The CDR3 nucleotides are TGCGCCAGCAGCTATACGGAGGGACTGAACACTGAAGCTTTCTTT.

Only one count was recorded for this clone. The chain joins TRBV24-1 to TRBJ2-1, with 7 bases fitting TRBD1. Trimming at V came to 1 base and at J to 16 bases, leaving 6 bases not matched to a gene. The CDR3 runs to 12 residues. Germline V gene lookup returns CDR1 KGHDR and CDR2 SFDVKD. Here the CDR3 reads CATSDFGDRVFF. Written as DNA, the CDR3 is TGTGCCACCAGTGATTTTGGCGACAGGGTTTTCTTC.

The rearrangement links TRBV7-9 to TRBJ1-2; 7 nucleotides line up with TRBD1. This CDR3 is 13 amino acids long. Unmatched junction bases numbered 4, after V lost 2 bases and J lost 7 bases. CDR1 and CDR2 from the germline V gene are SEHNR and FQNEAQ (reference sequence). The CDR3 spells CASSLTTGSGYTF. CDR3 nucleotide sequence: TGTGCCAGCAGCTTAACGACAGGGAGTGGCTACACCTTC.

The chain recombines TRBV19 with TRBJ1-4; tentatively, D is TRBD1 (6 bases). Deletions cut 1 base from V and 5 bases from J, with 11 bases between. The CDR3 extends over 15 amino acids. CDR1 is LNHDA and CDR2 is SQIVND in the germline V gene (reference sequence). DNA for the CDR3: TGTGCCAGTAGTATAGGGACAGTTAAGAATGAAAAACTGTTTTTT. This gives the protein CASSIGTVKNEKLFF. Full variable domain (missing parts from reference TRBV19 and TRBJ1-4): DGGITQSPKYLFRKEGQNVTLSCEQNLNHDAMYWYRQDPGQGLRLIYYSQIVNDFQKGDIAEGYSVSREKKESFPLTVTSAQKNPTAFYLCASSIGTVKNEKLFFGSGTQLSVL.

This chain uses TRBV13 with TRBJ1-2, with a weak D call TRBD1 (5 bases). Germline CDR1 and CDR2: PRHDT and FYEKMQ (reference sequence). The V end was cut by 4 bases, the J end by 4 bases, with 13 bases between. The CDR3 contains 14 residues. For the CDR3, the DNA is TGTGCCAGCAGCTCCCGGAGTGGGGCCTATGGCTACACCTTC. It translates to CASSSRSGAYGYTF.

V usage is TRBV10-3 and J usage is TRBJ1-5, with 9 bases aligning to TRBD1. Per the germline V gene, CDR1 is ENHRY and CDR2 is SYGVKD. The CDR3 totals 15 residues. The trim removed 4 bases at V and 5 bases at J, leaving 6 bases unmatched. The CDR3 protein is CAISVGQGRDQPQHF. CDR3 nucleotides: TGTGCCATCAGTGTGGGACAGGGTAGAGATCAGCCCCAGCATTTT.